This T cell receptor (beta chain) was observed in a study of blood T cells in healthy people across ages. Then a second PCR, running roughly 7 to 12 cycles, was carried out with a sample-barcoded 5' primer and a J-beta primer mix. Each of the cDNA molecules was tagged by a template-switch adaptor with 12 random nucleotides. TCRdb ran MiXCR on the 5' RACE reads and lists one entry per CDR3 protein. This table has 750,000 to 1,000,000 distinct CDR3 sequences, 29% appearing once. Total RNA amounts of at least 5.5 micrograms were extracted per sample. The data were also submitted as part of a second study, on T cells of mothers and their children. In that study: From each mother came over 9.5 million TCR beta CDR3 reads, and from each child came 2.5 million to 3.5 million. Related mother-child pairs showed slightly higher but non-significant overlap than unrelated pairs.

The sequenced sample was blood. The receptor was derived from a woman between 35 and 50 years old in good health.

The CDR3 is CASSLEAGNIQYF. The CDR3 nucleotides read TGTGCCAGCAGCTTAGAGGCAGGGAACATTCAGTACTTC. The chain has TRBV7-2 and TRBJ2-4; D may be TRBD1 (5 bases). The CDR3 is 13 amino acids. Per germline, CDR1 SGHTA and CDR2 FQGNSA. Trimming removed 1 base from V and 7 bases from J, with 8 bases in between.